The present entry profiles one TCR beta chain with its context. The data stem from a study of technical replicates of blood from a handful of donors. The CDR3 contains 14 residues. Trimming at V came to 5 bases and at J to 1 base, leaving 1 base not matched to a gene. The germline gives CDR1 SGHAT, CDR2 FQNNGV. Only in-frame clones appear in the TCRdb table, and some are missing; sequencing was by immunoSEQ multiplex PCR. The sample shows about 80,000 clones, about 94% of them seen only once. Source material: T cells isolated from PBMCs. This receptor was taken from a human donor in good health. This rearrangement joins TRBV11-2 to TRBJ2-7; 11 bases line up with TRBD2. The CDR3 reads CASSGTSGSYEQYF. In DNA form, the CDR3 reads TGTGCCAGCAGCGGGACTAGCGGTTCCTACGAGCAGTACTTC.